The clone carrying this T cell receptor beta chain was detected only a few times. Its antigen is unknown. This record belongs to a study of CD8 T cells in ankylosing spondylitis. Findings and limits, study-wide: A TCR beta motif of 7 or 8 highly homologous variants appeared characteristic of ankylosing spondylitis blood.

V was trimmed by 3 bases and J by 7 bases, leaving 16 bases between them. This CDR3 has 14 residues. Molecular-barcoded quantitative 5'-RACE produced these TCR beta libraries. TCRdb reanalysed the 5' RACE reads using MiXCR and keeps one entry per CDR3 protein. In the table there are roughly 700,000 distinct CDR3 sequences, 19% of which are singletons. Sequenced material: blood, either unsorted or a sorted T cell fraction (not recorded which). The chain links TRBV12-3 or TRBV12-4 to TRBJ2-7; D is possibly TRBD2 (5 bases). The TCR comes from a male donor with ankylosing spondylitis. CDR3 nucleotide sequence: TGTGCCAGCAGTTTGACTGCCGCCGGGGAGGAGCAGTACTTC. Translated, it gives CASSLTAAGEEQYF.